The rows below give T cell receptor beta chains drawn from one sample of a study of cytomegalovirus exposure and HLA in healthy donors. Some clones are missing from TCRdb's copy, which holds only in-frame ones; the method was immunoSEQ multiplex PCR. The data show some 100,000 clones, with about 79% seen just once and approximately 1.2% held by the top ten. Sequenced: PBMCs. These receptors were obtained from a woman aged 18-29 years in good health and CMV-seronegative. Both conserved end residues are part of each CDR3. D genes are given only for firm matches. Where a row states a size, it is once, few, many or the class of an expanded clone; other rows omit it.

D	size	V	J	CDR3	DNA
TRBD1	NA	TRBV5-4	TRBJ2-1	CASSLPQDREQFF	TGTGCCAGCAGCTTGCCCCAGGACAGGGAGCAGTTCTTC
TRBD1	NA	TRBV7-2	TRBJ2-7	CASSFGTVSYEQYF	TGTGCCAGCAGCTTCGGGACAGTCTCCTACGAGCAGTACTTC
NA	NA	TRBV18	TRBJ1-2	CASSLTGNRAANYGYTF	TGTGCCAGCTCACTTACCGGTAACAGGGCTGCTAACTATGGCTACACCTTC
TRBD1	NA	TRBV28	TRBJ2-7	CASSFRSGTGDYEQYF	TGTGCCAGCAGTTTTCGTTCTGGGACAGGGGACTACGAGCAGTACTTC
NA	once	TRBV2	TRBJ2-5	CASREQGLSQETQYF	TGTGCCAGCAGGGAACAGGGCCTTAGCCAAGAGACCCAGTACTTC
NA	once	TRBV4-1	TRBJ2-7	CASSQDPGSGYEQYF	TGCGCCAGCAGCCAAGATCCTGGTAGCGGATACGAGCAGTACTTC
TRBD1	NA	TRBV27	TRBJ1-2	CASSLTGSGGYTF	TGTGCCAGCAGTTTGACAGGGAGTGGAGGCTACACCTTC
NA	NA	TRBV9	TRBJ1-3	CASSPEPVNTIYF	TGTGCCAGCAGCCCCGAGCCCGTAAACACCATATATTTT
NA	NA	TRBV7-9	TRBJ2-5	CASIRAGAPISSLYF	TGTGCCAGCATCAGGGCGGGGGCTCCCATCAGTTCCTTGTACTTC
NA	NA	TRBV29-1	TRBJ1-1	CSVGQQGYTEAFF	TGCAGCGTAGGACAGCAAGGCTACACTGAAGCTTTCTTT
TRBD1	NA	TRBV6-5	TRBJ2-4	CASSPRQGRTDIQYF	TGTGCCAGCAGCCCGCGACAGGGGAGGACGGACATTCAGTACTTC
NA	NA	TRBV27	TRBJ1-2	CASSLFAGMNYGYTF	TGTGCCAGCAGTTTATTCGCAGGGATGAACTATGGCTACACCTTC
NA	NA	TRBV19	TRBJ1-6	CASSMGPRYSPLHF	TGTGCCAGTAGTATGGGCCCCAGGTATTCACCCCTCCACTTT
TRBD1	NA	TRBV19	TRBJ2-1	CASSPSRTGPHNEQFF	TGTGCCAGTAGTCCTTCCCGGACAGGGCCCCACAATGAGCAGTTCTTC
TRBD1	once	TRBV7-9	TRBJ2-7	CASSLIGQGANEQYF	TGTGCCAGCAGCTTGATTGGGCAGGGGGCGAATGAGCAGTACTTC
NA	few	TRBV4-3	TRBJ1-3	CASSQEEGTGGNTIYF	TGCGCCAGCAGCCAAGAGGAGGGAACGGGGGGAAACACCATATATTTT
NA	NA	TRBV28	TRBJ1-6	CASSLVGPYNSPLHF	TGTGCCAGCAGTTTGGTGGGCCCCTATAATTCACCCCTCCACTTT
NA	few	TRBV5-1	TRBJ2-1	CASRLSGNEQFF	TGCGCCAGCAGACTCTCGGGCAATGAGCAGTTCTTC
TRBD1	NA	TRBV7-2	TRBJ1-1	CASSLGQGNTEAFF	TGTGCCAGCAGCCTGGGACAGGGCAACACTGAAGCTTTCTTT
NA	NA	TRBV7-9	TRBJ1-2	CASSGRDDYGYTF	TGTGCCAGCAGCGGCAGGGATGACTATGGCTACACCTTC
TRBD2	NA	TRBV4-2	TRBJ2-1	CASSHAGTSGTYNEQFF	TGTGCCAGCAGCCACGCAGGGACTAGCGGGACCTACAATGAGCAGTTCTTC
TRBD1	NA	TRBV7-6	TRBJ1-3	CASSRDRGSGNTIYF	TGTGCCAGCAGCCGCGACAGGGGCTCTGGAAACACCATATATTTT
TRBD2	NA	TRBV6-6	TRBJ2-3	CASRLSGGPTDTQYF	TGTGCCAGCAGACTCAGCGGGGGTCCCACAGATACGCAGTATTTT
NA	NA	TRBV29-1	TRBJ2-3	CSVGSRGDTQYF	TGCAGCGTAGGCTCAAGGGGAGATACGCAGTATTTT
TRBD1	NA	TRBV30	TRBJ1-6	CACLQGAGNSPLHF	TGTGCCTGCCTACAGGGGGCGGGGAATTCACCCCTCCACTTT